This T cell receptor (beta chain) was profiled in a study of TIL therapy for anti-PD-1-resistant metastatic lung cancer. As for the study in general: Tumors carried a median roughly 1.6 non-synonymous mutations per megabase. Study conclusions and caveats: TIL clonotype persistence in blood showed no apparent association with response. This highly selected cohort may not generalize to typical lung cancer patients.

The time point is: pre-treatment sample, taken before nivolumab and TIL therapy. Sequencing used immunoSEQ v3. Sequencing depth was approximately 1.8 million read pairs for survey level, roughly 4.5-6.5 million for deep. The assay was immunoSEQ multiplex PCR, and TCRdb's table has in-frame clones only and misses some. Of 50,000 or so clones listed, 79% were seen once; the top ten hold about 5%. Remarks on this clone: Its antigen is undetermined.

This clonotype was obtained from a woman aged 30 to 85 with non-small cell lung cancer. Sequencing was performed on blood, taken at baseline.

CDR3 loop: CASSLESRGSGYTF. The CDR3 nucleotides read TGTGCCAGCAGCTTAGAATCCAGGGGTAGTGGCTACACCTTC. This chain connects TRBV11-2 to TRBJ1-2; tentatively, D is TRBD1 (6 bases). Germline CDR1 is SGHAT and CDR2 is FQNNGV. The CDR3 extends over 14 amino acids. V lost 0 bases to trimming and J lost 7 bases, with 12 bases between them.